This T cell receptor (beta chain) was sequenced for a study of T cells after yellow fever vaccination. Turning to the study itself: Fractions low in cell number were prepared with SMART-Seq v4 Ultra Low Input. General observations from the study: Post-booster samples contained most primary-vaccination clones (more than 95% CD4, almost 90% CD8). Repertoires sorted by FACS could include abundant clonotypes that are contaminants from the bulk population.

UMIs were added to TCR cDNA along with a universal primer site when it was made by 5'RACE template switching. A single record per CDR3 protein comes from TCRdb applying MiXCR to the 5' RACE reads. The sample yields some 200,000 distinct CDR3 sequences, about 11% seen once. The CDR3 has 14 residues. V dropped 6 bases and J dropped 3; count of bases not matched to a gene: 10. Germline values: CDR1 DFQATT, CDR2 SNEGSKA (reference sequence). Note on this clonotype: Its target is unknown.

The sample here was CD8+ T cells sorted from PBMCs, taken 15 days after the yellow fever booster vaccination. The V and J genes are TRBV20-1 and TRBJ2-7; 8 bases align to TRBD1. The receptor was derived from a man in his late teens or twenties who received the YFV17D yellow fever vaccine. The DNA for the CDR3 is TGCAGTGCGGACGACAGGGGTGTGAGCTACGAGCAGTACTTC. This translates into CSADDRGVSYEQYF.